These T cell receptor beta chains were read from a single sample in a study of CD8 T cells in ankylosing spondylitis. TCRdb reprocessed the 5' RACE reads via MiXCR and lists one record per CDR3 protein. The sample lists more than 400,000 distinct CDR3 sequences, approximately 5% occurring once. The sample consisted of blood, either unsorted or a sorted T cell fraction (not recorded which). The receptor source for this set is a male donor with ankylosing spondylitis. Each CDR3 is given with its conserved first and last residue. The D gene is left open where the match is weak. Size tells how often a clone was seen (once, few, many) or the class of an expanded clone, and some rows leave it out.

v_gene	d_gene	abundance	len	j_gene	CDR3nt	CDR3aa
TRBV10-2	-	-	15	TRBJ2-1	TGCGCCAGCAGTGAGGGTCAGCGCTCCTACAATGAGCAGTTCTTC	CASSEGQRSYNEQFF
TRBV7-2	-	many	16	TRBJ2-3	TGTGCCAGCAGCTTGCAGGTGGGAGCCGGGACAGATACGCAGTATTTT	CASSLQVGAGTDTQYF
TRBV9	-	many	15	TRBJ1-2	TGTGCCAGCAGCGACCCGGATGTTGGGTTCTATGGCTACACCTTC	CASSDPDVGFYGYTF
TRBV20-1	TRBD1	-	13	TRBJ2-3	TGCAGTGCTAAGGGGGCTCCCACAGATACGCAGTATTTT	CSAKGAPTDTQYF
TRBV4-2	-	many	16	TRBJ2-1	TGTGCCAGCAGCCAAGATAGGATAGCATCCTACAATGAGCAGTTCTTC	CASSQDRIASYNEQFF
TRBV7-8	-	many	12	TRBJ2-3	TGTGCCAGCAGCCGAGGACCAGATACGCAGTATTTT	CASSRGPDTQYF
TRBV2	-	many	13	TRBJ2-3	TGTGCCAGCAGTGTCGAACAGGGAGATACGCAGTATTTT	CASSVEQGDTQYF
TRBV5-1	-	many	15	TRBJ2-1	TGCGCCAGCAGCTTGATAGGGGTACGGGACAATGAGCAGTTCTTC	CASSLIGVRDNEQFF
TRBV12-3/TRBV12-4	TRBD2	many	13	TRBJ2-7	TGTGCCAGCAGTTCAAGTCCCGGGACTACCAGCGGCTTC	CASSSSPGTTSGF
TRBV6-2/TRBV6-3	-	many	14	TRBJ1-5	TGTGCCAGCACTGGGAGGGGCCCCAATCAGCCCCAGCATTTT	CASTGRGPNQPQHF
TRBV5-5	-	many	16	TRBJ2-2	TGTGCCAGCAGCTTACAACCGTTGGCTGACACCGGGGAGCTGTTTTTT	CASSLQPLADTGELFF
TRBV4-2	TRBD1	many	17	TRBJ1-6	TGTGCCAGCAGCCTATTTACAGGGGTGAGCTTAAATTCACCCCTCCACTTT	CASSLFTGVSLNSPLHF
TRBV5-1	-	many	16	TRBJ2-1	TGCGCCAGCAGCTTGCCGAGGATAAGTCCGTACAATGAGCAGTTCTTC	CASSLPRISPYNEQFF
TRBV6-1	-	many	13	TRBJ1-1	TGTGCCACCTCAGAGGGTCGCGACACTGAAGCTTTCTTT	CATSEGRDTEAFF
TRBV5-1	TRBD1	many	15	TRBJ2-5	TGCGCCAGCAGCTACTCGGGGACAGCTGAAGAGACCCAGTACTTC	CASSYSGTAEETQYF
TRBV11-2	-	-	15	TRBJ1-2	TGTGCCAGCAGCTTAGTTGGAGGGATGTCCTATGGCTACACCTTC	CASSLVGGMSYGYTF